This TCR beta chain was observed in a study of cytomegalovirus exposure and HLA in healthy donors (dated by TCRdb to the late 2010s). Background on the whole study: An earlier analysis of roughly 610 of the donors reported approximately 300 Gb of sequence data and 90 million to 120 million unique TCR beta sequences obtained from about 170 million T cells. An early release that covered several hundred HLA-typed donors contained about 300 gigabases of sequencing data and tens of millions of unique TCR sequences. Among the roughly 400 genotyped donors, approximately 82% belonged to the genetic ancestry cluster associated with self-reported Caucasian donors. The study was designed to test whether signatures of past pathogen exposure could be identified by cataloging public T cell receptors. The study used immunosequencing to profile the T cell repertoires of approximately 690 subjects and linked those repertoires to cytomegalovirus serostatus. Along with the approximately 600-subject first cohort, a separate validation cohort of over 90 different subjects was used. The study combined high-throughput TCR immunosequencing, statistical association of individual TCRs with disease status, and machine learning to predict cytomegalovirus infection status. A later analysis re-examined previously published TCR beta repertoires from 600 to 700 donors and added high-resolution HLA genotyping to investigate patterns of TCR occurrence. In the later analysis, no new phenotypic data were used to find candidate immune exposures; instead, reliance was placed on TCR beta sequences and their occurrence across donors. To decide whether each TCR beta V gene segment behaved as functional or pseudogenic, an earlier analysis of some 600 of the donors relied on high-throughput TCR beta sequencing. Donor age, sex, ethnicity and CMV serostatus were compiled together with the repertoire data. A later genetic analysis used genome-wide SNP genotypes for about three fifths of the 666 donors, treating that subset as a discovery cohort. All discovery cohort repertoires had been generated using a single sequencing platform. HLA typing included class I and class II loci at four-digit resolution. Typing coverage varied by locus: about 620-630 donors for A, B, C, DRB1 and DQB1; more than 500 for DQA1; more than 600 for DPA1; roughly 450 for DPB1. Several DR-DQ haplotypes were handled as single units for association and clustering because linkage in the cohort was strong. Among about 390 genotyped donors of the cohort, an average of approximately 230,000 unique TCR beta nucleotide sequences were sequenced per donor, approximately 20% of them non-productive.

The library was built by means of the immunoSEQ multiplex PCR assay. A mixture of 60 forward primers for TCR Vbeta segments and 13 reverse primers for TCR Jbeta segments was used in the multiplex PCR. The CDR3 region of rearranged TCR beta genes was amplified from genomic DNA by a multiplex PCR assay. Amplified TCR beta libraries were sequenced as 87-base-pair reads on the Illumina HiSeq System. In the paper's pipeline: In a later analysis, approximately 74 million unique TCR beta chains were counted across the roughly 670 repertoires, and roughly 11 million of these chains were shared by at least two donors. A nearest-neighbor algorithm error-corrected the raw reads and collapsed the reads into unique sequences, merging closely related sequences to remove PCR and sequencing errors. CDR3 sequences were aligned to IMGT reference sequences to assign V, D and J gene segments. Each retained sequence needed at least a six-nucleotide match to both a V gene segment and a J gene segment. Rearrangements were classified as productive when the CDR3 lacked stop codons and remained in frame with V and J, and all other rearrangements were classified as non-productive. CDR3 was defined by IMGT convention, running from the second conserved V-encoded cysteine to the conserved J-encoded phenylalanine. In an earlier analysis of 587 of the donors, sequences lacking an unambiguous match to a single V gene segment were excluded. An earlier analysis of around 600 of the donors classified V segments as functional when productive rearrangements were above 56.7% and as segregating when the standard deviation between donors was above 5%. To diagnose cytomegalovirus status from the catalog of TCR beta chain sequences, a statistical classification framework was built. V and J gene assignment, in a later analysis, came from comparing TCR nucleotide sequences with IMGT/GENE-DB human TR gene sequences. The TCRdist pipeline was used in a later analysis to assign CDR3 sequences and most-parsimonious VDJ recombination scenarios. In a later analysis, each TCR beta chain was defined by its CDR3 amino acid sequence together with its V-gene family, and reads without a unique V-gene family were excluded. A later analysis removed several hundred highly shared, low-generation-probability nucleotide sequences to deal with suspected cross-contamination and a sequencing artifact. In a later analysis, a clonal expansion index for each public chain was calculated from normalized within-repertoire ranks of inferred template counts. In a later analysis, generation probabilities were computed with a VDJ recombination model fitted to out-of-frame rearrangements, and the resulting probabilities were checked against IGoR. In a later analysis, hypergeometric tests were used to score TCR-TCR, TCR-HLA and TCR-CMV co-occurrence, with a repertoire-size bias correction applied to TCR pairs. A later analysis estimated false discovery rates by permuting HLA or CMV assignments 20 times. In a later analysis, co-occurring TCRs were grouped using DBSCAN, with TCRdist sequence similarity added in when clustering inside HLA-allele-positive subsets. For co-occurrence clustering, repertoires with fewer than 30,000 or more than 120,000 public chains were excluded, along with a handful of repertoires with anomalous nucleotide sharing. As stored in TCRdb, this immuneACCESS dataset retains in-frame rearrangements with V and J assigned. A fraction of the clones does not appear; measured against another copy, unresolved V genes explain less than half of the discrepancy, and the remainder lacks a known reason. V and J calls and clone size follow that table, whereas D and trimming were derived from the DNA. For this sample the table gives more than 150,000 clones, of which roughly 88% were detected only once. Together, the top ten hold 1.5% to 1.7% of the sample.

The cohort comprised around 700 healthy bone marrow donors. At the time of sampling, all cohort members were nominally healthy, though unrecorded immune exposures were likely present. The donor was CMV seronegative and belonged to the group of more than 300 seronegative cohort members. Each donor provided a peripheral blood sample, and peripheral blood mononuclear cells were used for TCR beta sequencing. Genomic DNA extraction from the blood cell samples was performed with the Qiagen DNeasy Blood Extraction Kit. Study-wide conclusions, independent of this receptor: Sequencing depth was assumed to be roughly uniform across donors in the presence/absence analyses, though that assumption may not hold. The sequencing pipeline was judged likely to have produced a cluster of highly shared sequence variants as a technical artifact. Most TCR sequences were observed very rarely across donors, whereas some public TCRs were present in many individuals. According to a later analysis, TCR association rates differed among HLA loci, with DRB1 alleles showing the most associated TCRs and HLA-C alleles showing the fewest. A few of the identified cytomegalovirus-associated TCR beta chains were confirmed in vitro to be specific for cytomegalovirus antigens. Only TCR beta chains were sequenced in this cohort, and the absence of alpha or paired-chain data limited detectable features. In a later analysis, HLA-associated TCR beta chains were found to be more clonally expanded and to have lower generation probabilities than equally common non-associated chains. For the cohort, immune exposure information was limited to CMV serostatus. Because counts were too low, roughly 18 rarely observed V segments, including chromosome 9 orphons, were left out of the earlier analysis of about 620 of the donors. A later genetic analysis associated a missense DCLRE1C variant with V-gene and J-gene trimming of TCR beta chains, and an independent cohort replicated the association. Compared with the roughly 720-donor mean, donors in an Asian-associated ancestry cluster had fewer N-insertions in productive TCRs, according to a later genetic analysis. A later analysis reported that several top co-occurrence clusters appeared linked to parvovirus B19, influenza, CMV and Epstein-Barr virus. A further reported finding was that TCR beta sequences accurately predicted the HLA-A and HLA-B alleles for most subjects in the first cohort. The classifier was reported to diagnose cytomegalovirus status with high specificity and sensitivity in both the original cohort and the validation cohort. Broadly in line with IMGT annotations, most TCR beta V segments showed up in productive rearrangements about 87% or about 30% of the time in an earlier analysis of approximately 600 of the donors. Because some donors lacked HLA typing at each locus, the association tests relied only on the typed subset. When HLA alleles, especially DR and DQ, strongly co-occurred, TCR associations were difficult to assign to individual alleles. In the study, around 150 TCR beta chains were listed as associated with cytomegalovirus. It was suggested by the authors that the approach could potentially be generalized to other disease states and immunological phenotypes. At a false discovery rate of 0.05, a later analysis linked 15,000 to 20,000 TCR beta sequences to specific HLA alleles. Linkage disequilibrium might explain the correlated functional status among segregating V segments, but an unknown experimental factor could not be excluded. Most CMV-associated TCR beta chains appeared to be HLA-restricted in a later analysis, and the HLA associations seemed to be driven largely by CMV exposure.

A note on this clone: Its cognate antigen has yet to be identified. Base qualities are not recorded, but no much larger clone differs from it by a single base.

Sequencing used PBMCs. The source of this sequence is a young woman in good health and CMV-seronegative.

Read as DNA, the sequence is TGTGCCAGCAGTGACTCAGCAGGATCACGCAATTCACCCCTCCACTTT. Its amino acids are CASSDSAGSRNSPLHF. The chain employs TRBV6-4 and TRBJ1-6; no confident D gene assignment can be made. V and J are truncated by 0 bases and 7 bases respectively, leaving an intervening sequence of 13 bases. From its cysteine to its phenylalanine, the CDR3 spans 16 amino acids. The entry retains the CDR3 DNA only, 48 bases that are in frame from base 1. The CDR1 and CDR2 encoded by the germline V gene are MRHNA and SNTAGT.